This TCR beta chain comes out of a study of naive and memory T cell subsets. V was shortened by 1 base and J by 3 bases, with 7 bases between the two germline ends. Per the germline V gene, CDR1 is SGHTA and CDR2 is FQGNSA. CDR3 size: 13 residues. Findings of the study overall: Over 90% of naive TCR sequences appeared only once, unlike memory subsets.

This clonotype occurred many times. Its antigen is still unknown. From the second PCR step, alpha and beta chains were amplified apart. Cells stained for CD3, CD4, CD8, CD45RA and CD27 were sorted into four subsets. Both TRBC1 and TRBC2 were covered by a beta constant-region primer of two equimolar oligonucleotides. The ligated cDNA underwent four PCR rounds using SP2 and nested alpha and beta constant-region primers. TCRdb re-called the UMI-ligation and nested PCR reads through MiXCR, storing one row per CDR3 protein. The table shows roughly 140,000 distinct CDR3 sequences, with over 15% occurring only once.

J is TRBJ2-7 and V is TRBV7-2; D remains unclear. Sequencing was performed on naive CD4+ T cells from blood. This TCR came from a human donor in good health. CDR3 sequence: CASSLEVHYEQYF. CDR3 DNA: TGTGCCAGCAGCTTAGAGGTACACTACGAGCAGTACTTC.